Shown below are 13 T cell receptor beta chains from a single sample sequenced in a study of human T cells and chemical hapten exposure. The time point is: patch test 2, 6 weeks after DPC sensitization. The treatment denotes: therapeutic diphenylcyclopropenone sensitization with weekly scalp DPC. MiXCR was run by TCRdb on the RACE reads, yielding one entry per CDR3 protein. The top ten clones hold 1.3% to 1.5% of a sample with 110,000 to 150,000 distinct CDR3 sequences, about 12% of them seen once. The sample consisted of whole blood, taken in connection with sensitization to the hapten diphenylcyclopropenone (DPC). The receptors derive from a woman in her forties or fifties with alopecia areata. Some clones in this sample may be carry-over from other donors' samples.

The chain recombines TRBV29-1 with TRBJ1-1, with 8 positions matching TRBD1. The CDR3 loop spans 11 amino acids. Looked up from germline, CDR1 is SQVTM and CDR2 is ANQGSEA. J was trimmed by 8 bases and V by 6 bases; bases with no gene match: 5. CDR3 coding DNA: TGCAGCGTAGGGACAGGAAACGAAGCTTTCTTT. Its translation is CSVGTGNEAFF.

In this sample, this clonotype turned up many times. The CDR3 spells CASRLTSGNEQFF. CDR3 sequence (DNA): TGTGCCAGCAGACTGACTAGCGGGAACGAGCAGTTCTTC. The chain employs TRBV12-3 or TRBV12-4 and TRBJ2-1; 11 bases line up with TRBD2. Trimming removed 6 bases from V and 10 bases from J; junction bases left unmatched: 5. This CDR3 has 13 amino acids.

This clonotype was seen more than once but under ten times. The V gene is TRBV2, the J gene TRBJ2-1; 7 bases line up with TRBD2. The CDR3 spans 15 residues. V was pared by 5 bases and J by 2 bases, with 6 bases of the junction left unmatched. In germline, CDR1 is SNHLY, CDR2 FYNNEI. CDR3 residues: CASSQLATPYNEQFF. The CDR3 DNA reads as TGTGCCAGCAGTCAACTAGCGACCCCCTACAATGAGCAGTTCTTC.

In its sample, this clonotype was seen a few times. V gene TRBV6-5 combines with J gene TRBJ2-2; D could derive from TRBD1 or TRBD2 (6 bases each). Germline V gives CDR1 MNHEY, CDR2 SVGAGI. The length of the CDR3 is 16 residues. V lost 5 bases and J 5 bases, leaving 18 bases between the germline ends. CDR3 coding DNA: TGTGCCAGCAGTCTAGGGGGACTCCTTGGGACCGGGGAGCTGTTTTTT. This gives the protein CASSLGGLLGTGELFF.

CDR3 in amino acids: CSVFTGQGSGEQFF. The CDR3 nucleotides are TGCAGCGTGTTCACGGGACAGGGTTCCGGGGAGCAGTTCTTC. The chain is built from TRBV29-1 and TRBJ2-1; 9 bases line up with TRBD1. The J segment lost 10 bases and the V segment lost 6 bases, leaving 13 bases of the junction unmatched. Germline CDR1 SQVTM, CDR2 ANQGSEA. The CDR3 is 14 amino acids.

The chain couples TRBV7-9 to TRBJ1-6, with TRBD1 identical over 7 bases. V was pared by 8 bases and J by 0 bases, with 7 bases of the junction left unmatched. The V gene's germline CDR1 is SEHNR and CDR2 FQNEAQ (reference sequence). CDR3 length: 16 residues. The CDR3 protein is CASGDSWSSYNSPLHF. The CDR3 DNA follows: TGTGCCAGCGGGGACAGTTGGAGCTCCTATAATTCACCCCTCCACTTT.

This clonotype was observed a handful of times. The chain employs TRBV24-1 and TRBJ2-1; 11 bases are a match to TRBD1. J was trimmed by 10 bases and V by 4 bases; bases with no gene match: 5. CDR1 is KGHDR, CDR2 SFDVKD, per germline. The CDR3 has 14 amino acids. The CDR3 loop is CATSDRWTGGEQFF. CDR3 coding DNA: TGTGCCACCAGTGACCGATGGACAGGGGGCGAGCAGTTCTTC.

This clonotype was recorded a few times. This chain connects TRBV5-4 to TRBJ2-4; 8 bases agree with TRBD1. Germline lookup yields CDR1 SGHNT and CDR2 YYREEE (reference sequence). V lost 0 bases, J lost 8 bases, and 7 bases stayed unmatched. This CDR3 has 15 amino acids. For the CDR3, the DNA is TGTGCCAGCAGCTTGGATGGGACAGGCGGGGACATTCAGTACTTC. Its translation is CASSLDGTGGDIQYF.

The CDR3 DNA sequence: TGCAGCGTTGGGGTTAGCGGGGGCAACGAGCAGTACTTC. It codes for CSVGVSGGNEQYF. The V and J genes are TRBV29-1 and TRBJ2-7; 9 bases match TRBD2. Trimming took 4 bases from V and 5 from J; bases not matched to a gene: 6. Germline CDR1 reads SQVTM; CDR2 reads ANQGSEA. The CDR3 has 13 residues.

This clonotype was seen a few times. V usage is TRBV7-2 and J usage is TRBJ2-4, with 11 bases lining up with TRBD2. CDR1 is SGHTA and CDR2 is FQGNSA in the germline V gene. The CDR3 runs 18 residues. V gave up 7 bases and J gave up 2 bases; unmatched junction bases: 13. CDR3 nucleotides: TGTGCCAGCAATGGAGGGACTAGCGGTGAAGGGTCCAAAAACATTCAGTACTTC. The encoded protein is CASNGGTSGEGSKNIQYF.

The chain has TRBV12-3 or TRBV12-4 and TRBJ2-1, with D possibly matching TRBD1 (5 bases). V was clipped by 1 base and J by 8 bases, with 9 bases between them. CDR3 length: 13 residues. The CDR3 DNA reads as TGTGCCAGCAGTTTAGTACAGGCCCATGAGCAGTTCTTC. Translating gives CASSLVQAHEQFF.

As for this clonotype: This CDR3 fails to terminate in the conserved phenylalanine or tryptophan, so it likely reflects a read error. The gene calls are TRBV5-1 and TRBJ2-2; the D gene is possibly TRBD2 (6 bases). The CDR3 has 15 amino acids. The germline V and J ends were trimmed by 0 bases and 6 bases, with 12 bases remaining between them. Per the germline V gene, CDR1 is SGHRS and CDR2 is YFSETQ. The CDR3 nucleotides read TGCGCCAGCAGCTTGGGCGGGGTCCGCGCCGGGGAGCTGTTTTTA. It codes for CASSLGGVRAGELFL.

The gene calls are TRBV10-3 and TRBJ2-7, with D unresolved. The CDR3 totals 11 residues. The germline V gene has CDR1 ENHRY and CDR2 SYGVKD. Trimming left V 4 bases short and J 4 bases short, with 5 bases between. This CDR3 reads CAISATYEQYF. The CDR3, as DNA: TGTGCCATCAGTGCCACATACGAGCAGTACTTC.